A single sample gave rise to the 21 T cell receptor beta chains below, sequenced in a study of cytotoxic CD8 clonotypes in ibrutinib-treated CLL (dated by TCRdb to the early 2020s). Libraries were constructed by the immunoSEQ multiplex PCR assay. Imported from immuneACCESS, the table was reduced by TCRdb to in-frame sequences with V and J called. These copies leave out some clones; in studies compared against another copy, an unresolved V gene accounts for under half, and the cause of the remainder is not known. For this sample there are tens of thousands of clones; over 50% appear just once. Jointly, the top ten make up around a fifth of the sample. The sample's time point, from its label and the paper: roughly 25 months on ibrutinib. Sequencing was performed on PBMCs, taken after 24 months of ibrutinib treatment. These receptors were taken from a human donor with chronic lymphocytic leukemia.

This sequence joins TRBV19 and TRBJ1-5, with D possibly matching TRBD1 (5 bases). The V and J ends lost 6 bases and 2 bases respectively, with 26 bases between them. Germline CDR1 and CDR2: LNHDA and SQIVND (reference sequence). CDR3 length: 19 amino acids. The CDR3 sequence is CASRSPPGRGEVGNQPQHF. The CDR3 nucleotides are TGTGCCAGTAGATCCCCCCCCGGTCGGGGGGAGGTAGGCAATCAGCCCCAGCATTTT.

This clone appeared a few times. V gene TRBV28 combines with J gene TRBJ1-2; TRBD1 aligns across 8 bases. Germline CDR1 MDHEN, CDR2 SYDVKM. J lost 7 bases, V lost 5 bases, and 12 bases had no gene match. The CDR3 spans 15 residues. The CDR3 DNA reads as TGTGCCAGCAGTGACCAATGGACAGGGCGAAGTGGCTACACCTTC. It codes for CASSDQWTGRSGYTF.

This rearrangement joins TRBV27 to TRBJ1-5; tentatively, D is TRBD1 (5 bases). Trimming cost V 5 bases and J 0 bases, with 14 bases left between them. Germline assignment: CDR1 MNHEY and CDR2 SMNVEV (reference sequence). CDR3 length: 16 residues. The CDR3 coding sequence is TGTGCCAGCAGTCGCAAGGGGCTATATAGCAATCAGCCCCAGCATTTT. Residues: CASSRKGLYSNQPQHF.

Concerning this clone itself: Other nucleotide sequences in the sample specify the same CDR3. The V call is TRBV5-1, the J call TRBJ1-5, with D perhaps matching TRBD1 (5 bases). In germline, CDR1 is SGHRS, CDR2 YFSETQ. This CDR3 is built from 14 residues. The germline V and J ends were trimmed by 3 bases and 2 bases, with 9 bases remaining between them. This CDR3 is CASSSGPGNQPQHF. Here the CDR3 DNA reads TGCGCCAGCAGCTCGGGGCCGGGCAATCAGCCCCAGCATTTT.

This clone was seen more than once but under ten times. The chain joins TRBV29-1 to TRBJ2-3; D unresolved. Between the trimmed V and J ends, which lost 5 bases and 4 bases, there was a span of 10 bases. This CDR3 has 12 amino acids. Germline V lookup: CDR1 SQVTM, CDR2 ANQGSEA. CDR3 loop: CSVRKGPDTQYF. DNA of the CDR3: TGCAGCGTTCGGAAGGGCCCAGATACGCAGTATTTT.

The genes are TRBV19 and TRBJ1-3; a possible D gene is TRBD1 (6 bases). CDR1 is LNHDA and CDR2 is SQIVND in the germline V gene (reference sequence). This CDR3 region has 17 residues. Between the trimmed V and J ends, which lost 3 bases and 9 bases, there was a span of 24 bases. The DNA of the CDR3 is TGTGCCAGTAGTATCCGAGTCTTGGGACAAGGGGGAGTCACCATATATTTT. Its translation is CASSIRVLGQGGVTIYF.

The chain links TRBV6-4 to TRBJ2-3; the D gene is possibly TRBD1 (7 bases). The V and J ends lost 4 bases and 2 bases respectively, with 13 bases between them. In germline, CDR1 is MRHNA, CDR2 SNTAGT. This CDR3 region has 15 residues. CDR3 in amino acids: CASSVGGGYTDTQYF. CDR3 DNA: TGTGCCAGCAGTGTCGGAGGGGGCTACACAGATACGCAGTATTTT.

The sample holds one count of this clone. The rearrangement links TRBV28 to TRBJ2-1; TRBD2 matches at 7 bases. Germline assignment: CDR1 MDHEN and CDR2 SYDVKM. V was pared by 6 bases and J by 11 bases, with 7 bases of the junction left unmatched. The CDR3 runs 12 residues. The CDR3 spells CASRPPGLQQFF. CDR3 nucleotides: TGTGCCAGCAGACCCCCGGGACTACAGCAGTTCTTC.

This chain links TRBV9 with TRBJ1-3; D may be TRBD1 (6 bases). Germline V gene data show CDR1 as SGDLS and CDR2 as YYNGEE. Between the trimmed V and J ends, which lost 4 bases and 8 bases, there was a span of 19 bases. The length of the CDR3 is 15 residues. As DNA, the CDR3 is TGTGCCAGCAGCCCCCGGGGGCAGGGGTCGGACACCATATATTTT. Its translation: CASSPRGQGSDTIYF.

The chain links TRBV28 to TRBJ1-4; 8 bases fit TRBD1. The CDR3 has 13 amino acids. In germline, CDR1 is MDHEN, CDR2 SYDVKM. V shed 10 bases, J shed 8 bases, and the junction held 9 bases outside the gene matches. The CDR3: CATTRDRREKLFF. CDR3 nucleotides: TGTGCCACTACCCGGGACAGGAGAGAAAAACTGTTTTTT.

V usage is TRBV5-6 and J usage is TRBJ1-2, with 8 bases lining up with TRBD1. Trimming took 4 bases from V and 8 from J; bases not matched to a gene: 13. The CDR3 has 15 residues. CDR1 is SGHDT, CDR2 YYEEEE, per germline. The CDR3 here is CASSLRDRTRGGYTF. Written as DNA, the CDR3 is TGTGCCAGCAGCCTGCGGGACAGGACTCGAGGGGGCTACACCTTC.

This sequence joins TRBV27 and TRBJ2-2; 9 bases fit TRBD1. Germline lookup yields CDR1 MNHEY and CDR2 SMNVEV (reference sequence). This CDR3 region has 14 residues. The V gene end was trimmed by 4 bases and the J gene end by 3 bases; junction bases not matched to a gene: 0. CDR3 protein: CASSWTGDTGELFF. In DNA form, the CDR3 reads TGTGCCAGCAGTTGGACAGGGGACACCGGGGAGCTGTTTTTT.

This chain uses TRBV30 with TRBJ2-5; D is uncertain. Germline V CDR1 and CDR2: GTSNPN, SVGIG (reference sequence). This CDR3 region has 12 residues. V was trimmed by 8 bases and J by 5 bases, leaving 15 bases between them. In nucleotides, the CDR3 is TGTGCCCTCCACAAACAAGGGGAGACCCAGTACTTC. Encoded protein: CALHKQGETQYF.

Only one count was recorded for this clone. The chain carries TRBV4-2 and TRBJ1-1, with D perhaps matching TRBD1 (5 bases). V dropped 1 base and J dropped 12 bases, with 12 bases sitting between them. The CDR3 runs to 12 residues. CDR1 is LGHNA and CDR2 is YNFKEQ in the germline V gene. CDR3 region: CASSQAGGGPFF. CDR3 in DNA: TGTGCCAGCAGCCAAGCTGGGGGGGGACCTTTCTTT.

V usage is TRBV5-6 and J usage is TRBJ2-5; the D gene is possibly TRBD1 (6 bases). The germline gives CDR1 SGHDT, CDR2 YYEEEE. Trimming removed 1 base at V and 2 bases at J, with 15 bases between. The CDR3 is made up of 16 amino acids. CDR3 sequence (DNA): TGTGCCAGCAGCTTGTACCGACAGGTGGGGCAAGAGACCCAGTACTTC. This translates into CASSLYRQVGQETQYF. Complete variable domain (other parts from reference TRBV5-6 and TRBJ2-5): DAGVTQSPTHLIKTRGQQVTLRCSPKSGHDTVSWYQQALGQGPQFIFQYYEEEERQRGNFPDRFSGHQFPNYSSELNVNALLLGDSALYLCASSLYRQVGQETQYFGPGTRLLVL.

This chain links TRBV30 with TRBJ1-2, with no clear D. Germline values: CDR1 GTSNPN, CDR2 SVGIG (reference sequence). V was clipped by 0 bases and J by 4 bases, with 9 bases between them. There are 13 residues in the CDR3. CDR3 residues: CAWSVDGFYGYTF. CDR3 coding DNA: TGTGCCTGGAGTGTTGACGGGTTCTATGGCTACACCTTC.

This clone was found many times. Written as DNA, the CDR3 is TGTGCCAGCAGGCGACTAGCGGCAACAGATACGCAGTATTTT. Amino acid sequence: CASRRLAATDTQYF. The chain carries TRBV2 and TRBJ2-3; 9 bases align to TRBD2. J gave up 3 bases and V 6 bases, and 4 bases lay outside the gene matches. The CDR3 totals 14 residues. Germline V gives CDR1 SNHLY, CDR2 FYNNEI.

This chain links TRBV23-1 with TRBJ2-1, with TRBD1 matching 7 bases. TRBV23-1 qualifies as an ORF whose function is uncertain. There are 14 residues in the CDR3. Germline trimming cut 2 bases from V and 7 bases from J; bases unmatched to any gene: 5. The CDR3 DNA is TGCGCCAGCAGTCAAGTCCCACAGGGGAATGAGCAGTTCTTC. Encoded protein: CASSQVPQGNEQFF.

Here the CDR3 DNA reads TGCGCCAGCAGCAAAGGACAAGCCCAGTTAGAGACCCAGTACTTC. This encodes CASSKGQAQLETQYF. The chain uses TRBV5-1 and TRBJ2-5; maybe TRBD1 (5 bases). Per germline, CDR1 SGHRS and CDR2 YFSETQ. The V gene lost 4 bases and the J gene lost 4 bases, with 17 bases spanning the gap. CDR3 length: 15 residues.

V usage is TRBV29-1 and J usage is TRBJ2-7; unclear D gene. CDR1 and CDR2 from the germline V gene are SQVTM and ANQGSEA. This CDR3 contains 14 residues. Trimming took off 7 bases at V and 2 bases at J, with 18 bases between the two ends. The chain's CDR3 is CSGTDGRNPYEQYF. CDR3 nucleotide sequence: TGCAGCGGGACGGACGGGCGAAACCCCTACGAGCAGTACTTC.

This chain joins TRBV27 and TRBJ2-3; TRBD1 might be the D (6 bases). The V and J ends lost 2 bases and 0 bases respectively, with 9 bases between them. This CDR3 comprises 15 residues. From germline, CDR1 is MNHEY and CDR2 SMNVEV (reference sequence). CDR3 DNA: TGTGCCAGCAGTTTAAGGGGGTTTAGCACAGATACGCAGTATTTT. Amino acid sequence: CASSLRGFSTDTQYF.